This passage covers 14 T cell receptor beta chains from one sample sequenced in a study of long-term antiretroviral therapy in people with HIV (dated by TCRdb to between 2021 and 2023). The immunoSEQ hsTCRB v3.0 assay was used at survey level resolution to sequence the TRB variable region. TCRdb took over this immuneACCESS table, retaining in-frame rearrangements with V and J assigned. Such tables are incomplete; in checked studies, under half of the missing clones stem from an unresolved V gene, and the remainder is unexplained. The sample data list about 38,000 clones, and around 85% of these were observed just once. The top ten clonotypes cover roughly 4.9% of the sample. The sequencing used unsorted PBMCs, collected 1.5 years after starting antiretroviral therapy. The receptor source for this set is a young man with HIV.

The table lists this clone with a few counts. V usage is TRBV5-1 and J usage is TRBJ2-7; D not resolved. V was shortened by 1 base and J by 2 bases, with 4 bases between the two germline ends. The germline gives CDR1 SGHRS, CDR2 YFSETQ. This CDR3 spans 12 amino acids. This CDR3 reads CASSLPTYEQYF. CDR3 nucleotides: TGCGCCAGCAGCTTGCCAACCTACGAGCAGTACTTC.

The chain has TRBV5-4 and TRBJ2-1; 9 positions match TRBD2. CDR1 and CDR2 (germline): SGHNT, YYREEE (reference sequence). CDR3 length equals 15 residues. V shed 0 bases and J 7 bases; nucleotides not matched to a gene: 5. Written as DNA, the CDR3 is TGTGCCAGCAGCTTGGTTAGCGGGAGAGGGAATGAGCAGTTCTTC. Its protein is CASSLVSGRGNEQFF.

The rearrangement uses TRBV6-5 and TRBJ1-1; TRBD1 might be the D (6 bases). Germline V gene lookup returns CDR1 MNHEY and CDR2 SVGAGI. V was trimmed by 0 bases and J by 5 bases, leaving 7 bases between them. This CDR3 region has 13 residues. CDR3 nucleotides: TGTGCCAGCAGTTACTCGGGGGCGACTGAAGCTTTCTTT. Amino acid sequence: CASSYSGATEAFF.

V gene TRBV7-9 combines with J gene TRBJ2-2, with 11 bases identical to TRBD2. The germline CDR1 and CDR2 sequences are SEHNR and FQNEAQ (reference sequence). Unmatched junction bases numbered 5, after V lost 5 bases and J lost 6 bases. This CDR3 region has 15 residues. The CDR3 nucleotides are TGTGCCAGCAGCCTCACTAGCGGGAGTGCCGGGGAGCTGTTTTTT. It is translated as CASSLTSGSAGELFF.

The rearrangement uses TRBV7-2 and TRBJ2-2; no firm D call. CDR1 SGHTA and CDR2 FQGNSA come from the germline V gene. The CDR3 consists of 16 residues. Deletions cut 1 base from V and 4 bases from J, with 13 bases between. The CDR3 loop reads CASSLVSAVITGELFF. Here the CDR3 DNA reads TGTGCCAGCAGCTTAGTGTCCGCAGTGATCACCGGGGAGCTGTTTTTT.

The rearrangement links TRBV10-3 to TRBJ2-1; the D is unclear. Looked up from germline, CDR1 is ENHRY and CDR2 is SYGVKD. This CDR3 has 13 amino acids. V was cut by 2 bases and J by 5 bases, with 7 bases left in between. The CDR3 loop reads CAISETDNNEQFF. In nucleotides, the CDR3 is TGTGCCATCAGTGAGACCGACAACAATGAGCAGTTCTTC.

The chain combines TRBV6-6 with TRBJ2-1, with 10 bases lining up with TRBD2. In germline, CDR1 is MNHNY, CDR2 SVGAGI (reference sequence). There are 14 residues in the CDR3. With V trimmed by 7 bases and J by 5 bases, 5 bases remained unmatched. The DNA of the CDR3 is TGTGCCAGCACGAGTAGCGGGAGGAACAATGAGCAGTTCTTC. It is translated as CASTSSGRNNEQFF.

This clone came up a few times. V and J are TRBV11-2 and TRBJ2-7; no firm D call. V lost 0 bases to trimming and J lost 2 bases, with 11 bases between them. CDR1 SGHAT and CDR2 FQNNGV come from the germline V gene. The CDR3 covers 15 residues. The CDR3 DNA follows: TGTGCCAGCAGCTTAGATCTCAATAACCCCTACGAGCAGTACTTC. Protein: CASSLDLNNPYEQYF. The variable domain in full, with the rest retrieved from reference TRBV11-2 and TRBJ2-7, is EAGVAQSPRYKIIEKRQSVAFWCNPISGHATLYWYQQILGQGPKLLIQFQNNGVVDDSQLPKDRFSAERLKGVDSTLKIQPAKLEDSAVYLCASSLDLNNPYEQYFGPGTRLTVT.

This clone was seen just once. This chain connects TRBV7-8 to TRBJ2-7, with D unclear. V gave up 1 base and J gave up 0 bases, with 7 bases separating them. Germline V gene sequence: CDR1 SGHVS, CDR2 FQNEAQ. The CDR3 runs to 14 residues. CDR3 sequence (DNA): TGTGCCAGCAGCTTAGTAACATTCTCCTACGAGCAGTACTTC. Protein: CASSLVTFSYEQYF.

The chain couples TRBV5-1 to TRBJ1-5, with D perhaps TRBD1 (6 bases). Trimming left V 4 bases short and J 2 bases short, with 22 bases between. The CDR3 loop spans 18 amino acids. Per germline, CDR1 SGHRS and CDR2 YFSETQ. The DNA of the CDR3 is TGCGCCAGCAGCCTCGAGCCCCAGGGGCTTAAGGGCAATCAGCCCCAGCATTTT. Encoded protein: CASSLEPQGLKGNQPQHF.

DNA for the CDR3: TGTGCCAGCAGTTTCAGGGCCGGAACCTACGAGCAGTACTTC. It codes for CASSFRAGTYEQYF. The rearrangement uses TRBV27 and TRBJ2-7, with a tentative D call TRBD1 (5 bases). Germline CDR1 is MNHEY and CDR2 is SMNVEV (reference sequence). V dropped 3 bases and J dropped 2 bases, with 11 bases sitting between them. The CDR3 runs 14 residues.

This chain joins TRBV7-2 and TRBJ1-1; D call uncertain. Germline V gene data show CDR1 as SGHTA and CDR2 as FQGNSA. The CDR3 has 13 amino acids. V gave up 1 base and J gave up 8 bases, with 11 bases separating them. The CDR3 nucleotides are TGTGCCAGCAGCTTAGGGGTCGGGGTCGAAGCTTTCTTT. Protein: CASSLGVGVEAFF.

The CDR3 is CASAPGLAGAKETQYF. The DNA of the CDR3 is TGCGCCAGCGCGCCGGGCCTAGCGGGAGCTAAAGAGACCCAGTACTTC. The chain carries TRBV5-1 and TRBJ2-5; 10 nucleotides agree with TRBD2. The length of the CDR3 is 16 residues. Trimming at V came to 7 bases and at J to 3 bases, leaving 12 bases not matched to a gene. The germline CDR1 and CDR2 sequences are SGHRS and YFSETQ.

This clone was recorded once. The rearrangement links TRBV13 to TRBJ2-1; D may be TRBD2 (6 bases). The CDR3 extends over 17 amino acids. Trimming removed 8 bases from V and 7 bases from J, with 27 bases in between. The V gene's germline CDR1 is PRHDT and CDR2 FYEKMQ (reference sequence). The CDR3 region is CASAKLVGTSLSNEQFF. In DNA, the CDR3 is TGTGCCAGCGCAAAATTAGTGGGAACTAGCTTGTCGAATGAGCAGTTCTTC.